This TCR beta chain is from a study of T cells in localized non-small cell lung cancer. Notes on the study in general: Uninvolved adjacent lung had more T cell clonality than any other tissue, topping tumor. Analysis by sequencing included only one tumor region, so heterogeneity remains possible. Prolonged overall survival went with higher T cell density in the blood. Appearances in adjacent lung were noted for a median roughly 50 of the top 100 tumor clones.

The CDR3 totals 13 residues. CDR1 is MNHEY, CDR2 SVGAGI, per germline. Trimming stripped 8 bases from V and 4 bases from J, with 14 bases between. Here immunoSEQ multiplex PCR was the method, and the copy in TCRdb shows in-frame clones only, minus some. Among tens of thousands of clones, 88% were seen once, and the ten largest hold 22%. As concerns this clone: Its specificity is unknown.

The sample here was PBMCs, taken before any cancer treatment. V is TRBV6-5 and J is TRBJ1-1; possible D gene TRBD1, 5 bases. The clonotype was recovered from a man between 40 and 70 years old with stage II squamous cell lung carcinoma. CDR3 amino acids: CASGWGGGTEAFF. Written as DNA, the CDR3 is TGTGCCAGCGGGTGGGGCGGAGGCACTGAAGCTTTCTTT.